The next 23 T cell receptor beta chains were all read from a single sample in a study of cytomegalovirus exposure and HLA in healthy donors (dated by TCRdb to 2015 to 2018). The library was built by means of the immunoSEQ multiplex PCR assay. A mixture of 60 forward primers for TCR Vbeta segments and 13 reverse primers for TCR Jbeta segments was used in the multiplex PCR. TCRdb provides this immuneACCESS table in a form limited to in-frame rearrangements. Some clones are lacking; in checked studies, under half of them reflect an unresolved V gene, and why the rest are absent is not known. This sample gives some 150,000 clones in total; around 74% of them show up just once. The ten largest clonotypes hold approximately 3.4% of the sample. Sequenced: PBMCs. These receptors were obtained from a female donor in good health and CMV-seronegative.

The chain uses TRBV6-4 and TRBJ2-7, with 7 bases fitting TRBD1. J gave up 0 bases and V 6 bases, and 8 bases lay outside the gene matches. Germline V gives CDR1 MRHNA, CDR2 SNTAGT. The CDR3 contains 15 residues. The DNA of the CDR3 is TGTGCCAGCAGCGGACAGGTCAGGAGCTCCTACGAGCAGTACTTC. It encodes CASSGQVRSSYEQYF.

The V gene is TRBV6-1, the J gene TRBJ2-3; 11 nucleotides match TRBD2. V was pared by 7 bases and J by 5 bases, with 8 bases of the junction left unmatched. Germline lookup yields CDR1 MNHNS and CDR2 SASEGT. The CDR3 runs to 15 residues. CDR3 loop: CASKVAGGPLDTQYF. As DNA, the CDR3 is TGTGCCAGCAAGGTAGCGGGAGGGCCATTAGATACGCAGTATTTT.

This chain uses TRBV25-1 with TRBJ2-2; 9 bases fit TRBD1. V lost 7 bases and J lost 5; bases outside the gene matches: 8. Germline V gives CDR1 MGHDK, CDR2 SYGVNS. The CDR3 extends over 15 amino acids. CDR3 in amino acids: CASTGDRGWTGELFF. The DNA of the CDR3 is TGTGCCAGCACGGGAGACAGGGGGTGGACCGGGGAGCTGTTTTTT.

This clone was found once. The rearrangement links TRBV29-1 to TRBJ2-3, with TRBD2 identical over 9 bases. CDR1 SQVTM and CDR2 ANQGSEA come from the germline V gene. The junction had 7 bases not matched to a gene; V was cut back by 6 bases and J by 0 bases. The length of the CDR3 is 15 residues. The CDR3 reads CSVGLAHISTDTQYF. The DNA of the CDR3 is TGCAGCGTGGGACTAGCCCACATAAGCACAGATACGCAGTATTTT.

This rearrangement joins TRBV19 to TRBJ1-1, with 7 bases that match TRBD1. V trimming: 3 bases; J trimming: 1 base; junction bases outside the gene matches: 14. The CDR3 spans 18 residues. The germline gives CDR1 LNHDA, CDR2 SQIVND (reference sequence). CDR3 loop: CASSIRPPEGAGNTEAFF. The DNA of the CDR3 is TGTGCCAGTAGTATTCGCCCCCCAGAGGGGGCAGGGAACACTGAAGCTTTCTTT.

The J gene is TRBJ1-1, the V gene TRBV19; 9 bases map to TRBD1. Germline loops: CDR1 LNHDA, CDR2 SQIVND (reference sequence). V shed 5 bases and J 9 bases; nucleotides not matched to a gene: 13. The length of the CDR3 is 15 residues. The CDR3 DNA reads TGTGCCAGTAGTCCCCAGGGACAGGGAATTTTTCAAGCTTTCTTT. This gives the protein CASSPQGQGIFQAFF.

The chain employs TRBV15 and TRBJ2-2; 9 positions match TRBD2. Germline CDR1 LNHNV, CDR2 YYDKDF (reference sequence). The V and J ends lost 5 bases and 3 bases, in that order; junction bases with no gene match: 4. The CDR3 spans 15 residues. CDR3 nucleotides: TGTGCCACCAGCCCCACTAGCGGGTACACCGGGGAGCTGTTTTTT. Translating gives CATSPTSGYTGELFF.

V is TRBV5-8 and J is TRBJ1-2; 10 bases align to TRBD1. The CDR3 has 14 residues. After removal of 5 bases from V and 8 bases from J, the junction contained 9 bases not matched to a gene. Per germline, CDR1 SGHTS and CDR2 YDEGEE. CDR3 sequence reads: CASSLDRGRFGYTF. The CDR3 DNA is TGTGCCAGCAGTCTCGACAGGGGGCGATTCGGCTACACCTTC. The variable domain in full, completed from reference TRBV5-8 and TRBJ1-2, reads EAGVTQSPTHLIKTRGQQATLRCSPISGHTSVYWYQQALGLGLQFLLWYDEGEERNRGNFPPRFSGRQFPNYSSELNVNALELEDSALYLCASSLDRGRFGYTFGSGTRLTVV.

This clone was observed a few times. The chain recombines TRBV7-9 with TRBJ1-1; D gene uncertain. The ends were cut back, 5 bases at V and 3 bases at J, with 7 bases in the middle. The CDR3 has 12 amino acids. Per the germline V gene, CDR1 is SEHNR and CDR2 is FQNEAQ (reference sequence). The CDR3 DNA follows: TGTGCCAGCAGCCTAATGGACACTGAAGCTTTCTTT. It specifies CASSLMDTEAFF.

In its sample, this clone was seen a few times. The chain combines TRBV6-1 with TRBJ2-5; D is unclear. The J call is doubtful: the DNA matches TRBJ2-7 better. The length of the CDR3 is 11 residues. Germline V gene lookup returns CDR1 MNHNS and CDR2 SASEGT. CDR3 amino acids: CASTQTYEQYF. The CDR3 bases are TGTGCCAGCACACAGACCTACGAGCAGTACTTC.

The genes are TRBV10-1 and TRBJ2-7, with 8 bases matching TRBD1. The CDR3 extends over 13 amino acids. J gave up 6 bases and V 2 bases, and 3 bases lay outside the gene matches. Germline lookup yields CDR1 WNHNN and CDR2 SYGVQD (reference sequence). The CDR3 DNA sequence: TGCGCCAGCAGTGAGGCAGGGGGCATCGAGCAGTACTTC. Its translation: CASSEAGGIEQYF.

This clone was counted only a few times. V and J are TRBV11-3 and TRBJ2-7; 9 positions agree with TRBD2. Germline V CDR1 and CDR2: SGHNT, YENEEA. The length of the CDR3 is 13 residues. After removal of 5 bases from V and 3 bases from J, the junction contained 2 bases not matched to a gene. The chain's CDR3 is CASSGTSSYEQYF. The DNA of the CDR3 is TGTGCCAGCAGCGGGACTAGCAGCTACGAGCAGTACTTC. The complete variable domain, with remaining parts taken from reference TRBV11-3 and TRBJ2-7, reads EAGVVQSPRYKIIEKKQPVAFWCNPISGHNTLYWYLQNLGQGPELLIRYENEEAVDDSQLPKDRFSAERLKGVDSTLKIQPAELGDSAVYLCASSGTSSYEQYFGPGTRLTVT.

The J gene is TRBJ2-5, the V gene TRBV28, with 8 bases that match TRBD1. Germline values: CDR1 MDHEN, CDR2 SYDVKM. J lost 7 bases, V lost 10 bases, and 5 bases had no gene match. The CDR3 runs to 11 residues. In DNA form, the CDR3 reads TGTGCCACGGACAGGGTTGGGACCCAGTACTTC. As protein: CATDRVGTQYF.

This chain links TRBV5-4 with TRBJ2-7, with TRBD2 identical over 11 bases. The CDR3 spans 15 residues. V lost 7 bases, J lost 4 bases, and 10 bases stayed unmatched. The V gene's germline CDR1 is SGHNT and CDR2 YYREEE (reference sequence). The CDR3 here is CASGNPGLAVYEQYF. The DNA of the CDR3 is TGTGCCAGCGGAAACCCGGGACTAGCGGTGTACGAGCAGTACTTC. Complete variable domain (other parts from reference TRBV5-4 and TRBJ2-7): ETGVTQSPTHLIKTRGQQVTLRCSSQSGHNTVSWYQQALGQGPQFIFQYYREEENGRGNFPPRFSGLQFPNYSSELNVNALELDDSALYLCASGNPGLAVYEQYFGPGTRLTVT.

The rearrangement joins TRBV9 to TRBJ2-5; 11 bases match TRBD1. Losses at the gene ends were 2 bases for V and 5 bases for J; bases not matched to a gene: 5. The CDR3 totals 15 residues. Germline V gene lookup returns CDR1 SGDLS and CDR2 YYNGEE. For the CDR3, the DNA is TGTGCCAGCAGCGTCGGGACAGGGGGATATGAGACCCAGTACTTC. Amino acids: CASSVGTGGYETQYF. Full variable domain (missing parts from reference TRBV9 and TRBJ2-5): DSGVTQTPKHLITATGQRVTLRCSPRSGDLSVYWYQQSLDQGLQFLIQYYNGEERAKGNILERFSAQQFPDLHSELNLSSLELGDSALYFCASSVGTGGYETQYFGPGTRLLVL.

The rearrangement links TRBV6-5 to TRBJ2-7; D possibly corresponds to TRBD2 (6 bases). Trimming took off 6 bases at V and 3 bases at J, with 18 bases between the two ends. Germline V gives CDR1 MNHEY, CDR2 SVGAGI. The CDR3 runs to 15 residues. Here the CDR3 DNA reads TGTGCCAGCAGACAAACTCGCGGGATTAACTACGAGCAGTACTTC. Its translation: CASRQTRGINYEQYF.

V gene TRBV7-6 combines with J gene TRBJ1-5, with 10 bases aligning to TRBD1. The CDR3 is 15 residues long. The V gene end was trimmed by 5 bases and the J gene end by 2 bases; junction bases not matched to a gene: 3. Germline loops: CDR1 SGHVS, CDR2 FNYEAQ. The chain's CDR3 is CASSPGTGGNQPQHF. The DNA for the CDR3 is TGTGCCAGCAGCCCTGGGACAGGGGGCAATCAGCCCCAGCATTTT.

A few counts support this clone. V usage is TRBV4-2 and J usage is TRBJ2-1; 7 nucleotides match TRBD2. Germline V CDR1 and CDR2: LGHNA, YNFKEQ. J was trimmed by 2 bases and V by 7 bases; bases with no gene match: 5. The CDR3 contains 14 residues. CDR3 nucleotide sequence: TGTGCCAGCACCGAGGGACTACCCTACAATGAGCAGTTCTTC. It codes for CASTEGLPYNEQFF.

DNA for the CDR3: TGTGCCAGCAGCGTAGAAGGGACAGCGTTCTACGAGCAGTACTTC. It translates to CASSVEGTAFYEQYF. This rearrangement joins TRBV9 to TRBJ2-7, with 7 bases identical to TRBD1. Trimming cost V 0 bases and J 3 bases; bases outside gene matches: 6. Germline CDR1 reads SGDLS; CDR2 reads YYNGEE. The CDR3 sequence is 15 residues long.

The chain links TRBV5-1 to TRBJ2-7, with 9 nucleotides matching TRBD2. V was clipped by 0 bases and J by 3 bases; unmatched bases: 4. The CDR3 length is 15 residues. CDR1 is SGHRS, CDR2 YFSETQ, per germline. This chain's CDR3 is CASSLGTSVDYEQYF. The CDR3 bases are TGCGCCAGCAGCTTGGGGACTAGCGTAGACTACGAGCAGTACTTC.

V usage is TRBV7-6 and J usage is TRBJ2-5, with 9 bases aligning to TRBD1. The J call is doubtful: the DNA matches TRBJ2-7 better. Germline V CDR1 and CDR2: SGHVS, FNYEAQ. This CDR3 region has 17 residues. The CDR3 region is CASSAQGTGGGPHEQYF. The CDR3 DNA follows: TGTGCCAGCAGCGCACAAGGTACAGGGGGCGGCCCTCACGAGCAGTACTTC.

The V call is TRBV6-4, the J call TRBJ1-5, with 8 bases lining up with TRBD1. Per germline, CDR1 MRHNA and CDR2 SNTAGT. V lost 9 bases to trimming and J lost 3 bases; unmatched junction nucleotides: 16. The CDR3 sequence is 17 residues long. This CDR3 is CASIINDGTGVNQPQHF. CDR3 nucleotides: TGTGCCAGTATCATTAATGACGGGACAGGAGTCAATCAGCCCCAGCATTTT.

This clone was seen just once. The rearrangement uses TRBV6-5 and TRBJ2-1; 8 nucleotides agree with TRBD1. The CDR3 covers 14 residues. V dropped 6 bases and J dropped 11; count of bases not matched to a gene: 12. Germline values: CDR1 MNHEY, CDR2 SVGAGI. The CDR3 spells CASRPSGTGPKQFF. The CDR3 nucleotides read TGTGCCAGCAGGCCCTCCGGGACAGGACCGAAGCAGTTCTTC.